These 25 T cell receptor beta chains came from one sample sequenced in a study of beta chain features in type 1 diabetes. Findings and caveats of the study: Type 1 diabetes patients had TCRB CDR3s that were shorter (moderately but significantly so) in all four CD4+ subsets.

Their target antigens are unknown. What was sequenced were expressed TCRB transcripts, since all of the isolated RNA had been reverse transcribed. TCRdb's table, derived via immunoSEQ multiplex PCR, lists solely in-frame clones and lacks some. Among about 270,000 clones listed, 13% to 15% were seen once. The sequenced material came from naive CD4+ T cells from blood. The origin of the receptors is a man aged 25-40 years with type 1 diabetes.

The V gene is TRBV4-2, the J gene TRBJ1-2; tentatively, D is TRBD1 (5 bases). The CDR3 runs to 15 residues. Trimming removed 0 bases from V and 2 bases from J, with 10 bases in between. Germline-derived CDR1 and CDR2 are LGHNA and YNFKEQ. CDR3 nucleotide sequence: TGTGCCAGCAGCCAAGATCGGTCAGGGAACTATGGCTACACCTTC. Its protein product is CASSQDRSGNYGYTF.

V usage is TRBV4-1 and J usage is TRBJ1-1; 8 nucleotides match TRBD1. With V trimmed by 0 bases and J by 10 bases, 10 bases remained unmatched. Germline V CDR1 and CDR2: MGHRA, YSYEKL. The length of the CDR3 is 15 residues. The CDR3 is CASSQEDRAQGGAFF. The DNA of the CDR3 is TGCGCCAGCAGCCAAGAGGACAGGGCGCAGGGGGGAGCTTTCTTT.

This clone was recorded a few times. The V gene is TRBV15, the J gene TRBJ2-2; D may be TRBD1 (5 bases). The V and J ends lost 0 bases and 4 bases respectively, with 9 bases between them. Per the germline V gene, CDR1 is LNHNV and CDR2 is YYDKDF (reference sequence). The length of the CDR3 is 15 residues. The CDR3 DNA follows: TGTGCCACCAGCAGAGACAGGGTGGTCACCGGGGAGCTGTTTTTT. Protein product: CATSRDRVVTGELFF. Complete variable domain (other parts from reference TRBV15 and TRBJ2-2): DAMVIQNPRYQVTQFGKPVTLSCSQTLNHNVMYWYQQKSSQAPKLLFHYYDKDFNNEADTPDNFQSRRPNTSFCFLDIRSPGLGDTAMYLCATSRDRVVTGELFFGEGSRLTVL.

The genes are TRBV30 and TRBJ2-3; possible D gene TRBD1, 5 bases. The CDR3 sequence is 12 residues long. Germline V lookup: CDR1 GTSNPN, CDR2 SVGIG (reference sequence). The ends were cut back, 0 bases at V and 7 bases at J, with 8 bases in the middle. The CDR3 region is CAWSVNRNTQYF. For the CDR3, the DNA is TGTGCCTGGAGTGTAAACAGGAATACGCAGTATTTT.

This chain connects TRBV2 to TRBJ2-3; 7 bases line up with TRBD1. After removal of 7 bases from V and 0 bases from J, the junction contained 7 bases not matched to a gene. CDR1 is SNHLY, CDR2 FYNNEI, per germline. The CDR3 runs to 15 residues. CDR3 nucleotides: TGTGCCAGCATTCAGGGGGACAGAAGCACAGATACGCAGTATTTT. Encoded protein: CASIQGDRSTDTQYF.

The sample holds a few counts of this clone. The rearrangement joins TRBV5-6 to TRBJ2-1, with D hard to call. From germline, CDR1 is SGHDT and CDR2 YYEEEE. V shed 1 base and J shed 6 bases, with 5 bases lying between them. The CDR3 loop spans 12 amino acids. The CDR3 bases are TGTGCCAGCAGCTTGACAAGCAATGAGCAGTTCTTC. It is translated as CASSLTSNEQFF.

This sequence joins TRBV5-1 and TRBJ2-1, with 7 bases aligning to TRBD2. Trimming took 0 bases from V and 5 from J; bases not matched to a gene: 8. This CDR3 has 16 amino acids. Per germline, CDR1 SGHRS and CDR2 YFSETQ. The CDR3 DNA is TGCGCCAGCAGCTTGGATAGGTGGGGGGGGAACAATGAGCAGTTCTTC. It yields the protein CASSLDRWGGNNEQFF.

This chain links TRBV10-3 with TRBJ2-7, with D hard to call. This CDR3 spans 12 amino acids. The V gene's germline CDR1 is ENHRY and CDR2 SYGVKD. V dropped 3 bases and J dropped 0 bases, with 3 bases sitting between them. In nucleotides, the CDR3 is TGTGCCATCAGTGACAACTCCTACGAGCAGTACTTC. This sequence encodes CAISDNSYEQYF.

This clone was seen only once. This chain joins TRBV6-6 and TRBJ1-1; 8 bases are shared with TRBD1. This CDR3 is built from 13 residues. CDR1 and CDR2 from the germline V gene are MNHNY and SVGAGI (reference sequence). The J segment lost 4 bases and the V segment lost 5 bases, leaving 3 bases of the junction unmatched. The CDR3 protein is CASSITGGTEAFF. CDR3 nucleotide sequence: TGTGCCAGCAGTATCACAGGGGGCACTGAAGCTTTCTTT.

CDR3 sequence reads: CASSATASTGELFF. CDR3 coding DNA: TGCGCCAGCAGTGCGACTGCGTCCACCGGGGAGCTGTTTTTT. V usage is TRBV5-1 and J usage is TRBJ2-2; D gene uncertain. Germline CDR1 is SGHRS and CDR2 is YFSETQ. The V end lost 5 bases, the J end lost 4 bases, and 12 bases lay between the germline ends. The CDR3 is 14 amino acids.

This rearrangement joins TRBV28 to TRBJ2-5; 8 nucleotides agree with TRBD1. CDR3 length: 13 residues. The germline gives CDR1 MDHEN, CDR2 SYDVKM. V lost 5 bases and J lost 7; bases outside the gene matches: 6. The CDR3 protein is CASSQGAIGTQYF. CDR3 bases: TGTGCCAGCAGTCAGGGGGCTATTGGGACCCAGTACTTC.

The chain uses TRBV28 and TRBJ2-2; possibly TRBD2 for D (5 bases). This CDR3 has 15 amino acids. Germline lookup yields CDR1 MDHEN and CDR2 SYDVKM. Trimming stripped 3 bases from V and 1 base from J, with 9 bases between. Written as DNA, the CDR3 is TGTGCCAGCAGTTTGTGGGGAGTGAACACCGGGGAGCTGTTTTTT. Translated: CASSLWGVNTGELFF.

CDR3 loop: CASSLWGLEETQYF. The DNA of the CDR3 is TGTGCCAGCAGCCTTTGGGGACTAGAAGAGACCCAGTACTTC. The chain has TRBV21-1 and TRBJ2-5; no DNA check was done on the table's D call, TRBD2. TRBV21-1 is a documented pseudogene. This CDR3 has 14 amino acids.

The chain combines TRBV28 with TRBJ1-2; D uncertain. This CDR3 is 12 amino acids long. Germline CDR1 is MDHEN and CDR2 is SYDVKM. Trimming cost V 4 bases and J 3 bases, with 6 bases left between them. CDR3 sequence reads: CASSSLDYGYTF. Written as DNA, the CDR3 is TGTGCCAGCAGTTCCTTAGACTATGGCTACACCTTC.

In its sample, this clone was seen a few times. This rearrangement joins TRBV5-1 to TRBJ2-7, with 7 bases fitting TRBD2. In germline, CDR1 is SGHRS, CDR2 YFSETQ. J was trimmed by 5 bases and V by 2 bases; bases with no gene match: 7. The CDR3 contains 14 residues. The CDR3 sequence: CASSFDTGRDEQYF. In DNA form, the CDR3 reads TGCGCCAGCAGCTTCGACACGGGGAGGGACGAGCAGTACTTC.

V is TRBV29-1 and J is TRBJ1-2; TRBD1 aligns across 7 bases. Unmatched junction bases numbered 4, after V lost 7 bases and J lost 2 bases. Germline loops: CDR1 SQVTM, CDR2 ANQGSEA. The CDR3 sequence is 12 residues long. The CDR3 spells CSASGGNYGYTF. DNA for the CDR3: TGCAGCGCGTCAGGGGGAAACTATGGCTACACCTTC.

The chain has TRBV7-2 and TRBJ2-1; D uncertain. The CDR3 spans 13 residues. The germline CDR1 and CDR2 sequences are SGHTA and FQGNSA. Trimming left V 1 base short and J 5 bases short, with 6 bases between. The DNA for the CDR3 is TGTGCCAGCAGCTTAGGACTGAACAATGAGCAGTTCTTC. This encodes CASSLGLNNEQFF.

This clone was detected a few times. The J gene is TRBJ2-7, the V gene TRBV19; 7 bases line up with TRBD1. J lost 1 base, V lost 5 bases, and 5 bases had no gene match. The CDR3 runs 14 residues. CDR1 and CDR2 from the germline V gene are LNHDA and SQIVND (reference sequence). CDR3: CASSPRQGSYEQYF. In DNA form, the CDR3 reads TGTGCCAGTAGTCCCCGACAGGGATCCTACGAGCAGTACTTC.

The rearrangement joins TRBV15 to TRBJ2-7; D might be TRBD2 (5 bases). The CDR3 covers 13 residues. Germline values: CDR1 LNHNV, CDR2 YYDKDF (reference sequence). V was trimmed by 1 base and J by 7 bases, leaving 11 bases between them. The CDR3 loop reads CATSRGGPREQYF. The CDR3 DNA reads TGTGCCACCAGCAGAGGAGGGCCAAGGGAGCAGTACTTC.

This rearrangement joins TRBV7-6 to TRBJ2-3; TRBD2 matches 11 bases. This CDR3 contains 15 residues. V dropped 3 bases and J dropped 3; count of bases not matched to a gene: 2. Germline assignment: CDR1 SGHVS and CDR2 FNYEAQ. CDR3 in DNA: TGTGCCAGCAGCTTTACTAGCGGGAGAACAGATACGCAGTATTTT. Its translation: CASSFTSGRTDTQYF.

This clone was detected a few times. The V and J genes are TRBV12-5 and TRBJ1-1, with D uncertain. Germline V gene data show CDR1 as LGHNT and CDR2 as FRNRAP. The length of the CDR3 is 13 residues. The V gene lost 0 bases and the J gene lost 3 bases, with 5 bases spanning the gap. The CDR3 loop reads CASGLVPDTEAFF. CDR3 DNA sequence: TGTGCTAGTGGTTTGGTACCGGACACTGAAGCTTTCTTT. The complete variable domain, with remaining parts taken from reference TRBV12-5 and TRBJ1-1, reads DARVTQTPRHKVTEMGQEVTMRCQPILGHNTVFWYRQTMMQGLELLAYFRNRAPLDDSGMPKDRFSAEMPDATLATLKIQPSEPRDSAVYFCASGLVPDTEAFFGQGTRLTVV.

This clone was seen a handful of times. V gene TRBV19 combines with J gene TRBJ2-1; 12 bases map to TRBD2. Germline V gene sequence: CDR1 LNHDA, CDR2 SQIVND (reference sequence). CDR3 length equals 15 residues. V shed 6 bases and J 10 bases; nucleotides not matched to a gene: 10. The CDR3, as DNA: TGTGCCAGTAGCAGTCTTCGGACTAGCGGGACGGAGCAGTTCTTC. Its protein is CASSSLRTSGTEQFF.

This clone was detected only a few times. This chain links TRBV6-5 with TRBJ2-7; 7 bases are a match to TRBD2. The germline V gene has CDR1 MNHEY and CDR2 SVGAGI. V was clipped by 5 bases and J by 3 bases; unmatched bases: 4. The length of the CDR3 is 13 residues. The CDR3 reads CASSAGVNYEQYF. In nucleotides, the CDR3 is TGTGCCAGCAGTGCGGGAGTTAACTACGAGCAGTACTTC.

The chain carries TRBV9 and TRBJ2-1; D might be TRBD1 (5 bases). Trimming shortened V by 0 bases and J by 0 bases, and 7 bases separated the two germline ends. The CDR3 is made up of 15 amino acids. Germline CDR1 is SGDLS and CDR2 is YYNGEE. The DNA for the CDR3 is TGTGCCAGCAGCGTAGACACAGGCTCCTACAATGAGCAGTTCTTC. This translates into CASSVDTGSYNEQFF.

The DNA of the CDR3 is TGTGCCAGCAGCACTAAGCGGGATTGGGAAGAGACCCAGTACTTC. Amino acid sequence: CASSTKRDWEETQYF. The rearrangement uses TRBV7-7 and TRBJ2-5; 7 positions match TRBD2. CDR3 length: 15 residues. Germline CDR1 and CDR2: SSHAT and FNYEAQ (reference sequence). V lost 5 bases to trimming and J lost 3 bases; unmatched junction nucleotides: 9.